The 3 T cell receptor beta chains listed next were all sequenced from one sample in a study of untreated major depressive disorder. Assay: immunoSEQ multiplex PCR; the TCRdb copy retains only in-frame clones and omits some. The repertoire holds about 20,000 clones, 80% to 90% seen once, with 4.5% to 6.5% in the top ten. The sample comprised CD4+ T cells from PBMCs. The source is a woman in her 30s in good health.

V and J are TRBV28 and TRBJ2-7; the D gene could be TRBD1 or TRBD2 (5 bases each). The CDR3 covers 14 residues. Germline V lookup: CDR1 MDHEN, CDR2 SYDVKM. Deletions cut 3 bases from V and 0 bases from J, with 9 bases between. This chain's CDR3 is CASSFPGSSYEQYF. The CDR3 nucleotides are TGTGCCAGCAGTTTCCCAGGGAGCTCCTACGAGCAGTACTTC.

The rearrangement joins TRBV28 to TRBJ1-5, with unresolved D. This CDR3 contains 18 residues. Deletions cut 6 bases from V and 5 bases from J, with 26 bases between. Germline CDR1 is MDHEN and CDR2 is SYDVKM. The CDR3 sequence: CASRTIAALSGIYQPQHF. DNA for the CDR3: TGTGCCAGCAGGACCATAGCGGCCCTCTCGGGTATCTATCAGCCCCAGCATTTT.

This clone was observed a single time. The chain is built from TRBV29-1 and TRBJ1-1; TRBD1 might be the D (5 bases). The CDR3 length is 11 residues. Germline CDR1 reads SQVTM; CDR2 reads ANQGSEA. Trimming removed 6 bases at V and 6 bases at J, with 11 bases between. CDR3 amino acids: CSVTRGAEAFF. The CDR3 DNA is TGCAGCGTGACAAGGGGCGCTGAAGCTTTCTTT.